A single sample gave rise to the 11 T cell receptor beta chains below, sequenced in a study of T cell repertoires in aging, cancer and after chemotherapy. Multiplex touch-down PCR with TRB-A/B primers amplified rearranged V-D-J TRB sequences. TCRdb re-called the multiplex PCR reads with MiXCR, one entry per CDR3 protein. This table holds roughly 3,000 distinct CDR3 sequences, 20% to 25% found once. The template was genomic DNA from peripheral blood, not RNA. The sample was blood. Source of these receptors: a human donor with a blood cancer.

This chain links TRBV28 with TRBJ2-1, with a possible D match to TRBD1 (6 bases). CDR1 and CDR2 from the germline V gene are MDHEN and SYDVKM. Trimming left V 2 bases short and J 0 bases short, with 11 bases between. The CDR3 has 16 amino acids. The CDR3 nucleotides are TGTGCCAGCAGTTTACCAGGGGTTCCCTCCTACAATGAGCAGTTCTTC. Translation gives CASSLPGVPSYNEQFF.

In this sample, this clonotype is medium-sized. This rearrangement joins TRBV12-3 or TRBV12-4 to TRBJ2-1; TRBD1 matches at 7 bases. The trim removed 7 bases at V and 13 bases at J, leaving 16 bases unmatched. The CDR3 has 14 amino acids. The CDR3 DNA is TGTGCCAGCACCTTCGTGTCCATCGACAGGGATCAGTTCTTC. It translates to CASTFVSIDRDQFF.

This clonotype has a handful of counts. The chain recombines TRBV28 with TRBJ2-7; tentative D call: TRBD2 (6 bases). This CDR3 has 14 residues. Trimming pared 8 bases from V and 4 bases from J, leaving 18 bases between. Germline V gene sequence: CDR1 MDHEN, CDR2 SYDVKM. The CDR3 reads CASEVVSGGYEQYF. The CDR3 coding sequence is TGTGCCAGCGAGGTGGTTAGCGGCGGGTACGAGCAGTACTTC. The variable domain in full, completed from reference TRBV28 and TRBJ2-7, reads DVKVTQSSRYLVKRTGEKVFLECVQDMDHENMFWYRQDPGLGLRLIYFSYDVKMKEKGDIPEGYSVSREKKERFSLILESASTNQTSMYLCASEVVSGGYEQYFGPGTRLTVT.

By frequency in the sample, this clonotype is medium-sized. The chain couples TRBV30 to TRBJ1-6; D is undetermined. V lost 1 base and J 6 bases, leaving 7 bases between the germline ends. Germline V gives CDR1 GTSNPN, CDR2 SVGIG (reference sequence). CDR3 length equals 13 residues. CDR3 sequence (DNA): TGTGCCTGGAGTGAACAGATTAATTCACCCCTCCACTTT. Residues: CAWSEQINSPLHF.

V is TRBV20-1 and J is TRBJ2-2; the match to TRBD2 covers 7 bases. J gave up 2 bases and V 1 base, and 10 bases lay outside the gene matches. This CDR3 spans 17 amino acids. Per the germline V gene, CDR1 is DFQATT and CDR2 is SNEGSKA (reference sequence). Written as DNA, the CDR3 is TGCAGTGCTAGAGTCGGTTGGGGGGGGTACAACACCGGGGAGCTGTTTTTT. This gives the protein CSARVGWGGYNTGELFF.

This clonotype is medium-sized within its sample. The V gene is TRBV6-5, the J gene TRBJ1-5; D not resolved. Trimming stripped 4 bases from V and 2 bases from J, with 12 bases between. The CDR3 totals 15 residues. Germline CDR1 MNHEY, CDR2 SVGAGI. The CDR3 DNA is TGTGCCAGCAGTTCCTTCGAAAGTCGCAATCAGCCCCAGCATTTT. Translated: CASSSFESRNQPQHF.

This chain uses TRBV21-1 with TRBJ1-2; no DNA check was done on the table's D call, TRBD1. TRBV21-1 is a listed pseudogene. This CDR3 is 21 amino acids long. The CDR3 region is CASSKKSPHRDRDSAYYGYTF. The CDR3 DNA is TGTGCCAGCAGCAAAAAAAGCCCTCACCGGGACAGGGATTCGGCTTACTATGGCTACACCTTC.

The chain links TRBV6-1 to TRBJ2-7; TRBD1 aligns across 7 bases. Trimming cost V 4 bases and J 3 bases; bases outside gene matches: 3. CDR1 is MNHNS, CDR2 SASEGT, per germline. The CDR3 is 13 residues long. The CDR3 coding sequence is TGTGCCAGCAGTGTATCAGGGGGCTACGAGCAGTACTTC. Its translation is CASSVSGGYEQYF.

A few counts support this clonotype. The chain carries TRBV7-2 and TRBJ1-4, with a weak D call TRBD1 (6 bases). V gave up 2 bases and J gave up 6 bases, with 16 bases separating them. Germline CDR1 and CDR2: SGHTA and FQGNSA. This CDR3 has 16 amino acids. The DNA of the CDR3 is TGTGCCAGCAGCTTATGGATAGTACGGGGGCATGAAAAACTGTTTTTT. Protein sequence: CASSLWIVRGHEKLFF.

The rearrangement joins TRBV20-1 to TRBJ1-5, with 12 bases fitting TRBD1. V was clipped by 4 bases and J by 6 bases; unmatched bases: 4. Germline V CDR1 and CDR2: DFQATT, SNEGSKA (reference sequence). The CDR3 spans 14 residues. The CDR3 here is CSATGQGASQPQHF. The CDR3 DNA reads TGCAGTGCTACGGGACAGGGGGCCAGTCAGCCCCAGCATTTT.

This clonotype qualifies as medium-sized. The V gene is TRBV5-7, the J gene TRBJ1-1; 7 nucleotides align to TRBD1. TRBV5-7 is marked as an open reading frame, function uncertain. The ends lost 7 bases at V and 5 bases at J; junction bases unmatched: 11. The CDR3 extends over 14 amino acids. The CDR3 DNA sequence: TGTGCCAGCCGGGACAGTCAGGTTAGGACTGAAGCTTTCTTT. Protein sequence: CASRDSQVRTEAFF.